This TCR beta chain was sequenced during a study of blood T cell repertoires in COVID-19. About the research overall: Both acute and convalescent COVID-19 samples were obtained from the United States, Italy and Spain. PBMCs, B-cell-depleted T cells, or T cells were the source of the cDNA or gDNA that made up the material.

J was trimmed by 5 bases and V by 4 bases; bases with no gene match: 10. This CDR3 comprises 17 residues. Germline CDR1 MDHEN, CDR2 SYDVKM. This clone was seen ten or more times. How the authors handled the data: Amplification from reference gene primers served as the basis for estimated nucleated cell counts. Sequencing used immunoSEQ multiplex PCR; TCRdb keeps in-frame clones, though not all of them. The V and J calls and clone size were taken over from that table, and D and trimming were inferred from the DNA. Of about 160,000 clones listed, 70% to 80% were seen once; the top ten hold less than 9.5%.

The receptor was derived from a man aged 60 to 69 with acute or convalescent COVID-19. The chain is built from TRBV28 and TRBJ2-1; 11 bases agree with TRBD2. Sequences were obtained from peripheral blood. This CDR3 is CASSSTRQTSGDNEQFF. The CDR3 DNA reads as TGTGCCAGCAGTTCCACCCGCCAGACTAGCGGGGACAATGAGCAGTTCTTC.